The next 21 T cell receptor beta chains were all read from a single sample in a study of blood T cells in healthy people across ages. Alongside a J-beta primer mix, a sample-barcoded 5' primer served in a second PCR lasting about 7 to 11 cycles. One entry per CDR3 protein results from TCRdb running MiXCR on the 5' RACE reads. The repertoire has almost 300,000 distinct CDR3 sequences, 25% to 30% of them found once; the top ten carry around 29%. The sample was blood. The receptors were sampled from an older woman in good health.

This clonotype was seen more than once but under ten times. Just one base apart from a much larger clone, this may be a read error. The chain has TRBV5-1 and TRBJ2-6, with D perhaps TRBD1 (6 bases). V was clipped by 7 bases and J by 0 bases, with 17 bases between them. Looked up from germline, CDR1 is SGHRS and CDR2 is YFSETQ. The length of the CDR3 is 17 residues. The chain's CDR3 is CASGSGTRGSGANVLTF. DNA for the CDR3: TGCGCCAGCGGCTCCGGGACACGAGGCTCTGGGGCCAACGTCCTGACTTTC.

The CDR3 sequence is CSATLGTNEKLFF. The CDR3 region has the DNA TGCAGTGCTACCCTCGGGACTAATGAAAAACTGTTTTTT. The chain is built from TRBV20-1 and TRBJ1-4; D is unclear. CDR1 DFQATT and CDR2 SNEGSKA come from the germline V gene (reference sequence). CDR3 length: 13 residues. V dropped 4 bases and J dropped 2 bases, with 8 bases sitting between them.

V is TRBV7-2 and J is TRBJ1-4; weak D call: TRBD1 (5 bases). The germline gives CDR1 SGHTA, CDR2 FQGNSA. V lost 3 bases, J lost 4 bases, and 12 bases lay in between. The CDR3 is made up of 15 amino acids. CDR3 in DNA: TGTGCCAGCAGCTTCCGGGGACGGATTAATGAAAAACTGTTTTTT. Its translation: CASSFRGRINEKLFF.

The chain carries TRBV6-5 and TRBJ2-3, with 8 bases fitting TRBD2. Germline V gives CDR1 MNHEY, CDR2 SVGAGI. The trim removed 0 bases at V and 2 bases at J, leaving 4 bases unmatched. CDR3 length: 16 amino acids. CDR3 nucleotides: TGTGCCAGCAGTTACTCGCGGGGGGCAATCACAGATACGCAGTATTTT. Translating it yields CASSYSRGAITDTQYF.

This clonotype was detected many times. This chain uses TRBV28 with TRBJ2-5; D assignment may be TRBD1 or TRBD2 (5 bases each). The ends were cut back, 7 bases at V and 7 bases at J, with 19 bases in the middle. Per the germline V gene, CDR1 is MDHEN and CDR2 is SYDVKM. This CDR3 region has 14 residues. The CDR3 here is CASTLTGTGGTQYF. The CDR3 DNA is TGTGCCAGCACTCTAACCGGGACCGGTGGGACCCAGTACTTC.

A few counts support this clonotype. V gene TRBV20-1 combines with J gene TRBJ2-7; 8 positions match TRBD1. The CDR3 loop spans 17 amino acids. Germline V gives CDR1 DFQATT, CDR2 SNEGSKA (reference sequence). V trimming: 2 bases; J trimming: 0 bases; junction bases outside the gene matches: 12. CDR3 DNA sequence: TGCAGTGCTAGATCCGGGACAGGTGGGACCAGCTCCTACGAGCAGTACTTC. This gives the protein CSARSGTGGTSSYEQYF.

This clonotype was observed a few times. The chain recombines TRBV6-1 with TRBJ2-4, with D tentatively TRBD1 (5 bases). In germline, CDR1 is MNHNS, CDR2 SASEGT. Trimming took off 3 bases at V and 3 bases at J, with 15 bases between the two ends. This CDR3 region has 16 residues. This CDR3 is CASSEDIQSGKNIQYF. The DNA for the CDR3 is TGTGCCAGCAGTGAGGACATTCAGAGTGGCAAAAACATTCAGTACTTC.

This rearrangement joins TRBV7-6 to TRBJ2-7, with D hard to call. The CDR3 covers 13 residues. V lost 4 bases, J lost 2 bases, and 9 bases lay in between. The V gene's germline CDR1 is SGHVS and CDR2 FNYEAQ. The CDR3 loop is CASSSDGAYEQYF. As DNA, the CDR3 is TGTGCCAGCAGCTCCGACGGAGCCTACGAGCAGTACTTC.

This clonotype has just a few counts. The gene calls are TRBV7-9 and TRBJ2-1, with TRBD2 matching 13 bases. J was trimmed by 7 bases and V by 2 bases; bases with no gene match: 8. CDR3 length equals 17 residues. Per the germline V gene, CDR1 is SEHNR and CDR2 is FQNEAQ (reference sequence). The CDR3 sequence: CASSLLRGTSGENEQFF. The CDR3 DNA reads as TGTGCCAGCAGCTTACTGCGTGGGACTAGCGGGGAAAATGAGCAGTTCTTC.

This clonotype has only a few counts. V gene TRBV28 combines with J gene TRBJ2-5; TRBD1 aligns across 8 bases. This CDR3 has 15 amino acids. Unmatched junction bases numbered 8, after V lost 5 bases and J lost 3 bases. Germline CDR1 is MDHEN and CDR2 is SYDVKM. In nucleotides, the CDR3 is TGTGCCAGCAGTAGGCCCGGACAGGGAGAAGAGACCCAGTACTTC. Amino acid sequence: CASSRPGQGEETQYF.

This clonotype came up a few times. DNA of the CDR3: TGTGCCAGCTCACCCCGACTAGCCCAAGAGACCCAGTACTTC. Translation: CASSPRLAQETQYF. The V and J genes are TRBV18 and TRBJ2-5, with 7 bases identical to TRBD2. Germline V gene lookup returns CDR1 KGHSH and CDR2 LQKENI. J was trimmed by 1 base and V by 3 bases; bases with no gene match: 2. There are 14 residues in the CDR3.

V gene TRBV6-5 combines with J gene TRBJ2-1; 10 nucleotides line up with TRBD1. The CDR3 is 15 amino acids. With 4 bases clipped from V and 5 bases from J, the junction kept 5 bases outside the gene matches. Germline CDR1 MNHEY, CDR2 SVGAGI. The CDR3 is CASSLWTGGNNEQFF. CDR3 bases: TGTGCCAGCAGTTTGTGGACAGGGGGTAACAATGAGCAGTTCTTC.

In this sample, this clonotype turned up many times. In DNA form, the CDR3 reads TGTGCCAGCAGTTACCCCGACTCCCTCTCCTACGAGCAGTACTTC. As protein: CASSYPDSLSYEQYF. V is TRBV6-6 and J is TRBJ2-7; D ambiguous. Germline CDR1 MNHNY, CDR2 SVGAGI (reference sequence). CDR3 length equals 15 residues. V gave up 2 bases and J gave up 0 bases, with 11 bases separating them.

V is TRBV5-1 and J is TRBJ2-5; D could derive from TRBD1 or TRBD2 (5 bases each). The last part of the DNA fits TRBJ2-1 better; the J call may be wrong. The CDR3 has 14 amino acids. The germline V gene encodes CDR1 SGHRS and CDR2 YFSETQ. The CDR3: CASSLGVGANEQFF. The CDR3 coding sequence is TGCGCCAGCAGCTTGGGGGTCGGGGCCAATGAGCAGTTCTTC.

The chain links TRBV7-8 to TRBJ1-1; no firm D call. The CDR3 runs 17 residues. Germline V gene lookup returns CDR1 SGHVS and CDR2 FQNEAQ. Trimming removed 1 base at V and 1 base at J, with 16 bases between. For the CDR3, the DNA is TGTGCCAGCAGCTTAGGGTTTGGGTCGTCCGCGAACACTGAAGCTTTCTTT. Amino acids: CASSLGFGSSANTEAFF. The full variable domain, with the rest looked up from reference TRBV7-8 and TRBJ1-1, is GAGVSQSPRYKVAKRGQDVALRCDPISGHVSLFWYQQALGQGPEFLTYFQNEAQLDKSGLPSDRFFAERPEGSVSTLKIQRTQQEDSAVYLCASSLGFGSSANTEAFFGQGTRLTVV.

The rearrangement joins TRBV7-2 to TRBJ2-1; possibly TRBD2 for D (6 bases). The germline V and J ends were trimmed by 1 base and 5 bases, with 15 bases remaining between them. The CDR3 length is 16 residues. In germline, CDR1 is SGHTA, CDR2 FQGNSA. The CDR3 bases are TGTGCCAGCAGCTTAGTTTGGAGGGGAGCCAACAATGAGCAGTTCTTC. It codes for CASSLVWRGANNEQFF. Together with reference TRBV7-2 and TRBJ2-1, the CDR3 gives the full variable domain: GAGVSQSPSNKVTEKGKDVELRCDPISGHTALYWYRQSLGQGLEFLIYFQGNSAPDKSGLPSDRFSAERTGGSVSTLTIQRTQQEDSAVYLCASSLVWRGANNEQFFGPGTRLTVL.

There are a few counts of this clonotype. This sequence joins TRBV19 and TRBJ2-4, with D unresolved. The CDR3 is 15 amino acids. V was clipped by 5 bases and J by 0 bases, with 11 bases between them. Germline CDR1 LNHDA, CDR2 SQIVND (reference sequence). The DNA of the CDR3 is TGTGCCAGTAGTCGGGCAAACGAAGCCAAAAACATTCAGTACTTC. Translation: CASSRANEAKNIQYF.

The chain's CDR3 is CASSPRGGGHYNEQFF. The CDR3 DNA sequence: TGTGCCAGCAGCCCGCGGGGCGGGGGGCACTACAATGAGCAGTTCTTC. V and J are TRBV9 and TRBJ2-1; 8 bases are a match to TRBD2. Germline CDR1 reads SGDLS; CDR2 reads YYNGEE. With 4 bases clipped from V and 3 bases from J, the junction kept 9 bases outside the gene matches. The CDR3 is 16 amino acids.

About this clonotype: Given a much more abundant clone one base away, this may be a read error. The J gene is TRBJ2-3, the V gene TRBV4-2; D unclear. Per germline, CDR1 LGHNA and CDR2 YNFKEQ. This CDR3 is 12 amino acids long. This chain's CDR3 is CASSQVSDAQYF. The DNA for the CDR3 is TGTGCCAGCAGCCAAGTCTCAGATGCGCAGTATTTT.

The chain has TRBV12-3 or TRBV12-4 and TRBJ1-5; no reliable D call. CDR3 size: 14 residues. V lost 2 bases to trimming and J lost 0 bases, with 5 bases between them. Here the CDR3 DNA reads TGTGCCAGCAGTTTACAGAATAGCAATCAGCCCCAGCATTTT. It codes for CASSLQNSNQPQHF.

The table lists this clonotype with a few counts. This rearrangement joins TRBV12-3 or TRBV12-4 to TRBJ2-1; 7 positions match TRBD2. V lost 5 bases and J lost 3; bases outside the gene matches: 7. This CDR3 has 15 amino acids. In nucleotides, the CDR3 is TGTGCCAGCAGTGAAACCCGGGACTACTACAATGAGCAGTTCTTC. It is translated as CASSETRDYYNEQFF.